The clone carrying this TCR beta chain showed up just a few times. The antigen is not known. The DNA is left out, because the CDR3 cannot be placed on it with certainty; the CDR3 is given as TCRdb lists it. The CDR3 is 13 residues long, ends included. These data are taken from a study of graft-versus-host responses after intestinal transplantation. On the study more broadly: Grafts that recipients had were multivisceral, liver-intestinal, or isolated intestinal transplants. Anti-thymocyte globulin served as induction for all recipients, who then took tacrolimus and steroids for 2 to 4 years. The study, taken as a whole, reports: The study associated peak circulating GvH clone levels with early post-transplant HvG declines.

Graft samples were processed, releasing intraepithelial and lamina propria lymphocytes. Using immunoSEQ multiplex PCR, the repertoire was profiled, and TCRdb retains in-frame clones only, with some absent. In the table there are some 15,000 clones, 75% to 85% of which are singletons. The clonotype comes from a human patient who received an intestinal transplant, so some T cells may come from the graft donor. The chain uses TRBV21-1 and TRBJ1-1. TRBV21-1 represents a pseudogene. Sequencing used ileum tissue, obtained around 600 days after intestinal transplantation. The CDR3 loop is CASRLDWAPGAFF.